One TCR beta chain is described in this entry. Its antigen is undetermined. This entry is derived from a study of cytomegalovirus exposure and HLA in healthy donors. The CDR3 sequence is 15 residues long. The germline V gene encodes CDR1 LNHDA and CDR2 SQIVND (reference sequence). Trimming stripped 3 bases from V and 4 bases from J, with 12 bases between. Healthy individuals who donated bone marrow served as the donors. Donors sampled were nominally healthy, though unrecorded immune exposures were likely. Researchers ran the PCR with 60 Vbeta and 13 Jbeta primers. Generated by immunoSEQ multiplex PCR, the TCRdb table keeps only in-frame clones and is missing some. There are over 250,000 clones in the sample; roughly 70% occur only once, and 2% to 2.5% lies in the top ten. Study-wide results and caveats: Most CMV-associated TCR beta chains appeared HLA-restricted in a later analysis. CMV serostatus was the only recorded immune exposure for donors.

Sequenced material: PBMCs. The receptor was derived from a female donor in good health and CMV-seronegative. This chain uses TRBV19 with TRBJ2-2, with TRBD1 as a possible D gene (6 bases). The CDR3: CASSISAGATGELFF. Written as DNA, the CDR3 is TGTGCCAGTAGTATTTCGGCAGGGGCCACCGGGGAGCTGTTTTTT. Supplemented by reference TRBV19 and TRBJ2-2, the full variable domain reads DGGITQSPKYLFRKEGQNVTLSCEQNLNHDAMYWYRQDPGQGLRLIYYSQIVNDFQKGDIAEGYSVSREKKESFPLTVTSAQKNPTAFYLCASSISAGATGELFFGEGSRLTVL.